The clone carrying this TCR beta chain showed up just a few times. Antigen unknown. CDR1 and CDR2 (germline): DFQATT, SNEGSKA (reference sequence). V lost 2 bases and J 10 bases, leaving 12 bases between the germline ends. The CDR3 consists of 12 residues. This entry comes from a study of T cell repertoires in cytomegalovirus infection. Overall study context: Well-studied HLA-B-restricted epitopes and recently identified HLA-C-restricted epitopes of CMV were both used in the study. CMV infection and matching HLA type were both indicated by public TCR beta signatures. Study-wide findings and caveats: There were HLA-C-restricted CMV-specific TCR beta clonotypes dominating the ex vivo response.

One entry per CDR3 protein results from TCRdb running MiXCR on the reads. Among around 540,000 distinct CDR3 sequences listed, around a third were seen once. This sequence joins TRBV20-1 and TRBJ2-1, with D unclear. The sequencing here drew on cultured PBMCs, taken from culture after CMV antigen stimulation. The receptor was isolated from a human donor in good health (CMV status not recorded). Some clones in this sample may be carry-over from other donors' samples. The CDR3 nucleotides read TGCAGTGCTAGACCTCCACTGGGGGAGCAGTTCTTC. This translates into CSARPPLGEQFF.